This T cell receptor (beta chain) is from a study of shared clonotypes between healthy human individuals. This clone was seen once. The antigen is undetermined. The CDR3 runs to 15 residues. The germline gives CDR1 MNHEY, CDR2 SMNVEV (reference sequence). V trimming: 5 bases; J trimming: 7 bases; junction bases outside the gene matches: 11. Sequencing used immunoSEQ multiplex PCR; TCRdb keeps in-frame clones, though not all of them. In the table there are 2.3 million or so clones, 85% to 95% of which are singletons. HIV-negative, healthy adults without recent acute infections or vaccinations were the donors. Overall study results and limits: Represented diversity (both genetic and exposure-history) was limited by the small number of donors. Sharing across four donors was highest in naive CD4 (roughly 5%) and lowest in memory CD8 (about 0.4%).

The chain couples TRBV27 to TRBJ1-5, with 7 bases aligning to TRBD1. Material for sequencing was naive CD4+ T cells from PBMCs. Described subset: CD45RA+ positively selected. The sequence was obtained from a man aged 18 to 29 in good health. Some clones in this sample may be carry-over from other donors' samples. CDR3 nucleotide sequence: TGTGCCAGCAGTACCACCGGGACAGAAATACAGCCCCAGCATTTT. Protein: CASSTTGTEIQPQHF.